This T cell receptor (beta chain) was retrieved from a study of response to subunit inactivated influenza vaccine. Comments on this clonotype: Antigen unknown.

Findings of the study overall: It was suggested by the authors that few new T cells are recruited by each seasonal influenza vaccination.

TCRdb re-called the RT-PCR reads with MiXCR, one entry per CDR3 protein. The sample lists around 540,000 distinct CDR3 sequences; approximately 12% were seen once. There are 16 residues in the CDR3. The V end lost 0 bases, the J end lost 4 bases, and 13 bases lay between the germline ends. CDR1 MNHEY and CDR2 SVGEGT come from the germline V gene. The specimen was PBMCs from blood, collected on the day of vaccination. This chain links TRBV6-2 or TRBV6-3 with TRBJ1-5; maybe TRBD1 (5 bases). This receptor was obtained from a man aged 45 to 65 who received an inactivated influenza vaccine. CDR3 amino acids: CASSYSNLWGNQPQHF. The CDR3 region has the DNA TGTGCCAGCAGTTACTCGAATCTGTGGGGGAATCAGCCCCAGCATTTT.